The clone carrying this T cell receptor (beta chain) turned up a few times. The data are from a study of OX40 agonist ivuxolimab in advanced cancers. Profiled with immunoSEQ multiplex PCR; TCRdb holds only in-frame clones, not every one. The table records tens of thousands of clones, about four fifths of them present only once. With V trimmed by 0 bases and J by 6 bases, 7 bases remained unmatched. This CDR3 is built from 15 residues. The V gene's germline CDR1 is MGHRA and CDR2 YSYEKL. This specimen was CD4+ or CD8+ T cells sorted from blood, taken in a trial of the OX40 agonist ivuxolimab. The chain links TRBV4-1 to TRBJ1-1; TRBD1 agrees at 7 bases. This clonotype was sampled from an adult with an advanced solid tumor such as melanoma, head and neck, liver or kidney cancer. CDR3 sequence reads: CASSQDIRQGAEAFF. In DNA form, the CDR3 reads TGCGCCAGCAGCCAAGATATTAGGCAGGGGGCTGAAGCTTTCTTT.